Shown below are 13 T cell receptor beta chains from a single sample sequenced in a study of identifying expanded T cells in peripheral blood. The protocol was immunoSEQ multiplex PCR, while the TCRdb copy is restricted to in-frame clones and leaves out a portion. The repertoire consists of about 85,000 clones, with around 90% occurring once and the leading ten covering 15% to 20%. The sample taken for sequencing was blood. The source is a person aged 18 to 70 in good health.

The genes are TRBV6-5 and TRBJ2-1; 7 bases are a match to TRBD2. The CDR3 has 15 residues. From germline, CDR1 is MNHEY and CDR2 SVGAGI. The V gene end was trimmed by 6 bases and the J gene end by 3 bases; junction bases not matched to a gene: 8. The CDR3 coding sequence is TGTGCCAGCAGCCGCCGGGGGGACCTCTACAATGAGCAGTTCTTC. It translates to CASSRRGDLYNEQFF.

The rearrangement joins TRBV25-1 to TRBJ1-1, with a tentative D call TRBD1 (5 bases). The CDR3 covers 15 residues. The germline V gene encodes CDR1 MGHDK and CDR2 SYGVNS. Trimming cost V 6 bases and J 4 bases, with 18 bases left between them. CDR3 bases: TGTGCCAGCAGCTGGAAACAGAGGGGCGTCACTGAAGCTTTCTTT. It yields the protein CASSWKQRGVTEAFF. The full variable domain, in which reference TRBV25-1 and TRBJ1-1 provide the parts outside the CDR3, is EADIYQTPRYLVIGTGKKITLECSQTMGHDKMYWYQQDPGMELHLIHYSYGVNSTEKGDLSSESTVSRIRTEHFPLTLESARPSHTSQYLCASSWKQRGVTEAFFGQGTRLTVV.

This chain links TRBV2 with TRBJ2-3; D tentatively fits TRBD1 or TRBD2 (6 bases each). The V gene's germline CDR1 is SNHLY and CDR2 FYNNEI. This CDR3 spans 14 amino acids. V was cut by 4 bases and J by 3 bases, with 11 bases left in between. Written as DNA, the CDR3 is TGTGCCAGCAGTGCTACAGGGAGGACAGATACGCAGTATTTT. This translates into CASSATGRTDTQYF.

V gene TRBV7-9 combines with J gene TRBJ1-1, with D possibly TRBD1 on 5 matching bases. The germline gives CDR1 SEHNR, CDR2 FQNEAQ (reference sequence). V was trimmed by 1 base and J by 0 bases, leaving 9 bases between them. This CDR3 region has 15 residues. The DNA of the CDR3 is TGTGCCAGCAGCTTAGTCCCAGGGATGAACACTGAAGCTTTCTTT. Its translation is CASSLVPGMNTEAFF.

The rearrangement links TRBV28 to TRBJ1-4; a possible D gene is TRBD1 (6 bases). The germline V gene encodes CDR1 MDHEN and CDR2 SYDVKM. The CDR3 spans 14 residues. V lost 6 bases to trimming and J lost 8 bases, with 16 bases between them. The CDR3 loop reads CASRSRWGREKLFF. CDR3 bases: TGTGCCAGCAGGTCCCGGTGGGGGCGCGAAAAACTGTTTTTT.

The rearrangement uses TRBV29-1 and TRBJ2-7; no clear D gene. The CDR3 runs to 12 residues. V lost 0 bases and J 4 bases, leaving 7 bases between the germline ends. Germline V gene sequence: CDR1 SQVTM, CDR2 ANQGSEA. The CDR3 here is CSVEESEYEQYF. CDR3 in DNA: TGCAGCGTTGAAGAGAGCGAGTACGAGCAGTACTTC.

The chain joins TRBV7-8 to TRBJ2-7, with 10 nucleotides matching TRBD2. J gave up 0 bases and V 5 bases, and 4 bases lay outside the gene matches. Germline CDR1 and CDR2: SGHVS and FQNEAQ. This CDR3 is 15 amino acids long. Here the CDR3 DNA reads TGTGCCAGCAGCCCCAGCGGGGGGGCCTCCTACGAGCAGTACTTC. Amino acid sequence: CASSPSGGASYEQYF.

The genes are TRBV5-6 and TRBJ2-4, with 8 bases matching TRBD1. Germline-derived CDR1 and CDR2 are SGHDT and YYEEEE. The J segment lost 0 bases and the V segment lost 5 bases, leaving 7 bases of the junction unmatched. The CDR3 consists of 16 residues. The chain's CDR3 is CASRLGQGLAKNIQYF. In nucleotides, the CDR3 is TGTGCCAGCAGACTCGGACAGGGACTAGCCAAAAACATTCAGTACTTC.

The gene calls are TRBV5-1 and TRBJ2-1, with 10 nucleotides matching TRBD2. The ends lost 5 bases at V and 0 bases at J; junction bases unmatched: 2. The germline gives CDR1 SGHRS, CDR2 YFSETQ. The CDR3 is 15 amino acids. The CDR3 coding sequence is TGCGCCAGCAGTCTAGCGGGGGACTCCTACAATGAGCAGTTCTTC. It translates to CASSLAGDSYNEQFF.

CDR3 loop: CASSPGQGVYEQYF. The CDR3 nucleotides read TGTGCCAGCTCACCAGGACAGGGGGTTTACGAGCAGTACTTC. J is TRBJ2-7 and V is TRBV18, with 10 bases lining up with TRBD1. Germline V CDR1 and CDR2: KGHSH, LQKENI. The trim removed 2 bases at V and 4 bases at J, leaving 2 bases unmatched. The CDR3 is made up of 14 amino acids.

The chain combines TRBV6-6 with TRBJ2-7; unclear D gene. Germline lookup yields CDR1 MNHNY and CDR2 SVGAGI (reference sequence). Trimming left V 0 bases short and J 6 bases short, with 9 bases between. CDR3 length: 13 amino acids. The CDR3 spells CASSYSAGREQYF. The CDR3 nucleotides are TGTGCCAGCAGTTACTCCGCCGGGCGCGAGCAGTACTTC.

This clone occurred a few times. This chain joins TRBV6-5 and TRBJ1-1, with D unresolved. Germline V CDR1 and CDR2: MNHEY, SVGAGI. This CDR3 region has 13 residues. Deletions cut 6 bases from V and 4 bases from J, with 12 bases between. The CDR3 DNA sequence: TGTGCCAGCAGAACCGCGTTAGGCACTGAAGCTTTCTTT. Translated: CASRTALGTEAFF.

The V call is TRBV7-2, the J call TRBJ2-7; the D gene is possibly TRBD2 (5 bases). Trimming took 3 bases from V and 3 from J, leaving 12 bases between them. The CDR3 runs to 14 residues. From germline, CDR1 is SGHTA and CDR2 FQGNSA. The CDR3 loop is CASSFSTGDYEQYF. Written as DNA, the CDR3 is TGTGCCAGCAGCTTCTCTACCGGGGACTACGAGCAGTACTTC.